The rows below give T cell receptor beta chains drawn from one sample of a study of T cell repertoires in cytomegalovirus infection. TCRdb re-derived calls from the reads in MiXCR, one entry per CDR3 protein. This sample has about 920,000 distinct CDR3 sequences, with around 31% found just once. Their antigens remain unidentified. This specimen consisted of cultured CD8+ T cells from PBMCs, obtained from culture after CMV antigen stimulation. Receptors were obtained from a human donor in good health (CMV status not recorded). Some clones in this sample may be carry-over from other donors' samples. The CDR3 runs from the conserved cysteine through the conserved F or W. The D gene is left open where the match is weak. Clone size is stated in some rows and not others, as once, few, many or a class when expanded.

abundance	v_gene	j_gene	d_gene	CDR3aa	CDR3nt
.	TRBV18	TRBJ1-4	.	CASSRSPYGTNEKLFF	TGTGCCAGCTCACGTTCACCTTACGGAACTAATGAAAAACTGTTTTTT
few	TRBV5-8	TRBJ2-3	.	CASSFVPSSTDTQYF	TGTGCCAGCAGCTTCGTACCGTCGTCGACAGATACGCAGTATTTT
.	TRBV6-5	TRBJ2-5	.	CASRSDRPQETQYF	TGTGCCAGCAGGTCAGACAGGCCCCAAGAGACCCAGTACTTC
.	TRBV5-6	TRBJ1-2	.	CASSRGHEPLYGYTF	TGTGCCAGCAGCCGGGGACACGAACCCCTCTATGGCTACACCTTC
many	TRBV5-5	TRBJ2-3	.	CASSLSGRFTDTQYF	TGTGCCAGCAGCTTGAGTGGCAGGTTCACAGATACGCAGTATTTT
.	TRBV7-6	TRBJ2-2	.	CASLPPGHSNTGELFF	TGTGCCAGCCTTCCCCCCGGACATTCAAACACCGGGGAGCTGTTTTTT
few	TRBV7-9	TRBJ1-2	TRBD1	CASSLDFRVGTVDRGYTF	TGTGCCAGCAGCTTAGATTTCCGGGTTGGGACAGTGGATAGAGGCTACACCTTC
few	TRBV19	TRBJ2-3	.	CASSPEGLRDTQYF	TGTGCCAGTAGTCCCGAAGGGCTCCGAGATACGCAGTATTTT
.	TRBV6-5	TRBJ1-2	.	CASSYSLRGAPGYTF	TGTGCCAGCAGTTACTCCTTGAGGGGGGCGCCTGGCTACACCTTC
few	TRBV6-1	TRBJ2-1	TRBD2	CASSPGGGDYNEQFF	TGTGCCAGCAGCCCGGGGGGGGGCGATTACAATGAGCAGTTCTTC
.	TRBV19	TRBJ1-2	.	CASSMGGYTF	TGTGCCAGTAGTATGGGAGGCTACACCTTC
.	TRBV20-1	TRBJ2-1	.	CSAREYNEQFF	TGCAGTGCCCGGGAGTACAATGAGCAGTTCTTC
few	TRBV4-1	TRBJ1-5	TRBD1	CASSSAGTGGIQPQHF	TGCGCCAGCAGCTCTGCCGGGACAGGGGGCATTCAGCCCCAGCATTTT
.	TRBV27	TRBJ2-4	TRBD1	CASSLGQGGDQYF	TGTGCCAGCAGTTTGGGACAGGGGGGGGATCAGTACTTC
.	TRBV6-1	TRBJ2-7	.	CASSEASGHRAGDEQYF	TGTGCCAGCAGTGAAGCTTCGGGACACCGGGCAGGAGACGAGCAGTACTTC
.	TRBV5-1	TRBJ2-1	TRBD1	CASSLGTGIYEQFF	TGCGCCAGCAGCTTGGGGACAGGCATCTATGAGCAGTTCTTC
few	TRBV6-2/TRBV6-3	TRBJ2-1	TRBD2	CASTHSGGAWSEQFF	TGTGCCAGCACCCATAGCGGGGGGGCTTGGAGTGAGCAGTTCTTC
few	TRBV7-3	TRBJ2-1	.	CASSLNGGALYNEQFF	TGTGCCAGCAGCTTAAATGGGGGGGCGCTCTACAATGAGCAGTTCTTC
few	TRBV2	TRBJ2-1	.	CASSETGASYNEQFF	TGTGCCAGCAGCGAAACGGGGGCCAGCTACAATGAGCAGTTCTTC
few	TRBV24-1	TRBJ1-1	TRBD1	CATRKGQGTEAFF	TGTGCCACCCGGAAGGGACAGGGCACTGAAGCTTTCTTT
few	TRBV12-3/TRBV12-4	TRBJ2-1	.	CASSLSLEQFF	TGTGCCAGCAGTCTCTCCCTAGAGCAGTTCTTC
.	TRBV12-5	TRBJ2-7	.	CASGNRGPSGDEQYF	TGTGCTAGTGGCAACCGGGGACCCTCCGGAGACGAGCAGTACTTC
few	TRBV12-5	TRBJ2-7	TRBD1	CASVLTGVGHEQYF	TGTGCTAGTGTCCTGACAGGGGTTGGACACGAGCAGTACTTC
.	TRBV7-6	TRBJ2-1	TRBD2	CANSLGLAGATSYNEQFF	TGTGCCAACAGCCTGGGACTAGCGGGGGCCACCTCCTACAATGAGCAGTTCTTC
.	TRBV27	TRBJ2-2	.	CASGYPLDTGELFF	TGTGCCTCCGGGTATCCCCTAGACACCGGGGAGCTGTTTTTT
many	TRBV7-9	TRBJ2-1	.	CASSSRFEQFF	TGTGCCAGCAGCTCGCGTTTCGAGCAGTTCTTC
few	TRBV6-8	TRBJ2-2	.	CASSVSPGYTGELFF	TGTGCCAGCAGTGTTTCTCCAGGGTACACCGGGGAGCTGTTTTTT
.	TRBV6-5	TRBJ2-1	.	CASSYEGILGEQFF	TGTGCCAGCAGTTACGAAGGCATTTTGGGTGAGCAGTTCTTC
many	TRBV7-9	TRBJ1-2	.	CASSSRDGSYGYTF	TGTGCCAGCAGCTCCCGGGACGGCAGTTATGGCTACACCTTC
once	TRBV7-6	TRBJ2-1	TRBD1	CASSPDRGRNEQFF	TGTGCCAGCAGCCCGGACAGGGGGCGCAATGAGCAGTTCTTC
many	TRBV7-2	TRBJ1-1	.	CASSLFTNTEAFF	TGTGCCAGCAGCTTATTTACTAACACTGAAGCTTTCTTT
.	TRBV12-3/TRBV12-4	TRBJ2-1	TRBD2	CANSFGTSVYNEQFF	TGTGCCAACAGTTTCGGGACTAGCGTCTACAATGAGCAGTTCTTC
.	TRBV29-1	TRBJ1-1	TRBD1	CSVGQGAAFF	TGCAGCGTTGGACAGGGCGCGGCTTTCTTT
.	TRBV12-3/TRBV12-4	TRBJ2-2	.	CASSLTGQWEGGELFF	TGTGCCAGCAGTTTGACAGGTCAATGGGAAGGCGGGGAGCTGTTTTTT
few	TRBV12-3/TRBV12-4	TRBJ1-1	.	CASSLMWRQGRDTEAFF	TGTGCCAGCAGTTTAATGTGGCGGCAGGGGAGGGACACTGAAGCTTTCTTT
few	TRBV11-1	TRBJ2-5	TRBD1	CASSPGRGRRETQYF	TGTGCCAGCAGCCCCGGCAGGGGGAGAAGGGAGACCCAGTACTTC
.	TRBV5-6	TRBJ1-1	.	CASSSGVGVGTEAFF	TGTGCCAGCAGCTCAGGGGTGGGAGTGGGAACTGAAGCTTTCTTT
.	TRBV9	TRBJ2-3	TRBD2	CASSATSGHTDTQYF	TGTGCCAGCAGCGCGACTAGCGGGCACACAGATACGCAGTATTTT
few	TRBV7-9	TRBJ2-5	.	CASSPGGYETQYF	TGTGCCAGCAGCCCTGGAGGTTACGAGACCCAGTACTTC
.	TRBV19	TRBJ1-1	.	CASRDTSNTEAFF	TGTGCCAGTAGGGACACTTCGAACACTGAAGCTTTCTTT
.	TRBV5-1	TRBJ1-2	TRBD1	CASGGQGFGYTF	TGCGCTTCTGGGGGACAGGGGTTCGGCTACACCTTC
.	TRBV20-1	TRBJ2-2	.	CSVPDRGLTGELFF	TGCAGTGTCCCGGACCGGGGCCTCACCGGGGAGCTGTTTTTT
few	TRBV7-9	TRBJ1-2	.	CASSLVGIEFYGYTF	TGTGCCAGCAGCTTAGTGGGAATAGAATTCTATGGCTACACCTTC
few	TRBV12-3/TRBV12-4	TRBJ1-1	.	CASSRWKGFEAFF	TGTGCCAGCAGTCGATGGAAGGGGTTTGAAGCTTTCTTT
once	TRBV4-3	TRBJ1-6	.	CASSPPATYNSPLHF	TGCGCCAGCAGCCCCCCGGCTACCTATAATTCACCCCTCCACTTT
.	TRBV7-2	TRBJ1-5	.	CASSSGGYSNQPKHF	TGTGCCAGCAGCTCCGGGGGTTATAGCAATCAGCCCAAGCATTTT
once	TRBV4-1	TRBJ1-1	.	CASSQERGIEAFF	TGCGCCAGCAGCCAAGAGAGGGGGATTGAAGCTTTCTTT
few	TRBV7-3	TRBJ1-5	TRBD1	CASSEGYDRGHNQPQHF	TGTGCCAGCAGCGAGGGTTATGACAGGGGGCACAATCAGCCCCAGCATTTT
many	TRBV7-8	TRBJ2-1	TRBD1	CASSFGQARDEQFF	TGTGCCAGCAGCTTCGGACAGGCCAGGGATGAGCAGTTCTTC
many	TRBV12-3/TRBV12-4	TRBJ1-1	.	CASSLGPTEAFF	TGTGCCAGCAGTTTAGGCCCTACTGAAGCTTTCTTT
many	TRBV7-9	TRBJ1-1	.	CAGKTGMNTEAFF	TGTGCCGGCAAGACAGGCATGAACACTGAAGCTTTCTTT
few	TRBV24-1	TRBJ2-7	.	CAIRTGHSYEQYF	TGTGCCATCAGGACGGGTCACTCCTACGAGCAGTACTTC
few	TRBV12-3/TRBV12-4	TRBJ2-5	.	CASSLVGRGPETQYF	TGTGCCAGCAGTTTAGTCGGGCGGGGCCCGGAGACCCAGTACTTC
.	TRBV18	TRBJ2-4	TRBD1	CASSPQTGWAKNIQYF	TGTGCCAGCTCACCACAGACAGGGTGGGCCAAAAACATTCAGTACTTC
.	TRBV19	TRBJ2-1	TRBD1	CASNQKQGVYEQFF	TGTGCCAGTAACCAAAAACAGGGGGTGTATGAGCAGTTCTTC
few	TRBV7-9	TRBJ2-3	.	CASSPRGEGGSTDTQYF	TGTGCCAGCAGCCCCCGAGGGGAGGGGGGATCCACAGATACGCAGTATTTT